A single sample is the source of the 21 T cell receptor beta chains below, sequenced in a study of graft-versus-host responses after intestinal transplantation. Measured with immunoSEQ multiplex PCR; TCRdb has only the in-frame clones, and not every one. The sample lists about 88,000 clones, approximately 90% occurring once. Their cognate antigens are unknown. Here the sequenced sample was unstimulated CD4+ T cells sorted from spleen or lymph node cells, taken before transplant. These receptors were obtained from a human donor who was the organ donor for an intestinal transplant.

The CDR3 sequence: CASSEKESPYEQYF. DNA for the CDR3: TGCGCCAGCAGTGAGAAGGAGTCACCCTACGAGCAGTACTTC. J is TRBJ2-7 and V is TRBV10-1; D not certain. CDR1 WNHNN and CDR2 SYGVQD come from the germline V gene (reference sequence). The V end was cut by 2 bases, the J end by 2 bases, with 10 bases between. The CDR3 sequence is 14 residues long.

The chain employs TRBV7-6 and TRBJ2-7; 12 nucleotides match TRBD2. CDR1 and CDR2 from the germline V gene are SGHVS and FNYEAQ. The CDR3 totals 16 residues. The V gene end was trimmed by 3 bases and the J gene end by 0 bases; junction bases not matched to a gene: 3. CDR3 coding DNA: TGTGCCAGCAGCTTTGGGACTAGCGGGTACTCCTACGAGCAGTACTTC. Protein: CASSFGTSGYSYEQYF.

V is TRBV2 and J is TRBJ1-5; D unclear. CDR1 is SNHLY, CDR2 FYNNEI, per germline. The length of the CDR3 is 13 residues. With 6 bases removed from V and 6 bases from J, the gap between germline ends came to 12 bases. DNA for the CDR3: TGTGCCAGCAGCCCGACACAGCTTCAGCCCCAGCATTTT. Amino acid sequence: CASSPTQLQPQHF.

This clone came up once. V gene TRBV19 combines with J gene TRBJ2-2; 10 bases align to TRBD2. The CDR3 consists of 16 residues. After removal of 3 bases from V and 1 base from J, the junction contained 2 bases not matched to a gene. The germline CDR1 and CDR2 sequences are LNHDA and SQIVND (reference sequence). DNA for the CDR3: TGTGCCAGTAGTATGGGACTAGCGTGGAACACCGGGGAGCTGTTTTTT. Its translation: CASSMGLAWNTGELFF.

To note about this clone: It is unclear where the CDR3 begins or ends on the DNA, so no DNA is shown, and the CDR3 is as TCRdb lists it. This sequence joins TRBV6-5 and TRBJ2-1; TRBD2, the D gene given by the table, was not confirmed from the DNA. CDR1 is MNHEY and CDR2 is SVGAGI in the germline V gene. The CDR3 spans 16 residues, counting both ends. CDR3 region: CASSSSGLEAYNEQFF.

This chain links TRBV29-1 with TRBJ1-2; 7 bases match TRBD1. The germline V gene encodes CDR1 SQVTM and CDR2 ANQGSEA. The CDR3 is 12 residues long. The V segment lost 7 bases and the J segment 5 bases; nucleotides outside the gene matches: 7. CDR3 residues: CSGETGIYGYTF. As DNA, the CDR3 is TGCAGCGGTGAGACAGGGATTTATGGCTACACCTTC.

J is TRBJ2-3 and V is TRBV5-6; unclear D gene. The CDR3 totals 11 residues. The ends were cut back, 4 bases at V and 6 bases at J, with 6 bases in the middle. Germline CDR1 and CDR2: SGHDT and YYEEEE. The CDR3 DNA sequence: TGTGCCAGCAGCATTTCGGATACGCAGTATTTT. Translating it yields CASSISDTQYF.

The chain has TRBV28 and TRBJ1-5; possibly TRBD1 for D (6 bases). V lost 3 bases and J lost 6, with 9 bases in between. Germline-derived CDR1 and CDR2 are MDHEN and SYDVKM. This CDR3 comprises 13 residues. CDR3 in amino acids: CASSFNRVQPQHF. Here the CDR3 DNA reads TGTGCCAGCAGTTTCAACAGGGTTCAGCCCCAGCATTTT.

V is TRBV10-3 and J is TRBJ1-2; D is possibly TRBD1 (6 bases). V was trimmed by 3 bases and J by 4 bases, leaving 12 bases between them. The CDR3 sequence is 14 residues long. In germline, CDR1 is ENHRY, CDR2 SYGVKD. CDR3: CAISEDGTPYGYTF. The CDR3 DNA reads as TGTGCCATCAGTGAAGACGGGACACCCTATGGCTACACCTTC.

This chain links TRBV5-6 with TRBJ1-1, with 10 nucleotides matching TRBD1. Germline V gene data show CDR1 as SGHDT and CDR2 as YYEEEE. V dropped 5 bases and J dropped 11; count of bases not matched to a gene: 6. CDR3 length: 12 residues. CDR3 DNA: TGTGCCAGCAGTTGGGACAGGGGCTACGCTTTCTTT. Its translation is CASSWDRGYAFF.

The chain is built from TRBV4-1 and TRBJ2-2, with D maybe TRBD1 (6 bases). Trimming stripped 0 bases from V and 8 bases from J, with 10 bases between. CDR1 is MGHRA, CDR2 YSYEKL, per germline. The CDR3 is 14 residues long. DNA of the CDR3: TGCGCCAGCAGCCAAGAAGGCCAGGGGGGGGAGCTGTTTTTT. This gives the protein CASSQEGQGGELFF.

The rearrangement uses TRBV18 and TRBJ1-4; TRBD1 matches at 7 bases. The length of the CDR3 is 14 residues. The junction had 6 bases not matched to a gene; V was cut back by 3 bases and J by 8 bases. Germline V lookup: CDR1 KGHSH, CDR2 LQKENI. CDR3 bases: TGTGCCAGCTCACCCGGGGACAGCCCCGAAAAACTGTTTTTT. This translates into CASSPGDSPEKLFF.

The chain joins TRBV9 to TRBJ2-1; TRBD1 might be the D (5 bases). Trimming cost V 3 bases and J 9 bases, with 16 bases left between them. The CDR3 sequence is 14 residues long. Germline CDR1 reads SGDLS; CDR2 reads YYNGEE. The CDR3 coding sequence is TGTGCCAGCAGCGCCCACCTCAGGGCTCCTGAGCAGTTCTTC. This codes for CASSAHLRAPEQFF.

The chain couples TRBV6-5 to TRBJ1-5; perhaps TRBD1 as D (5 bases). Looked up from germline, CDR1 is MNHEY and CDR2 is SVGAGI. Trimming took off 2 bases at V and 10 bases at J, with 15 bases between the two ends. CDR3 size: 14 residues. CDR3 DNA: TGTGCCAGCAGTTACCGACAGACCCGCGAACCCCAGCATTTT. Amino acids: CASSYRQTREPQHF.

This clone was observed once. The chain is built from TRBV29-1 and TRBJ2-1; D is perhaps TRBD1 (6 bases). The CDR3 has 14 residues. Looked up from germline, CDR1 is SQVTM and CDR2 is ANQGSEA. The V end was cut by 7 bases, the J end by 10 bases, with 23 bases between. The CDR3 spells CSATPLVGAPEQFF. CDR3 sequence (DNA): TGCAGCGCTACACCCCTTGTGGGGGCCCCCGAGCAGTTCTTC.

The chain employs TRBV5-1 and TRBJ2-7; TRBD1 matches at 9 bases. The CDR3 totals 17 residues. CDR1 and CDR2 (germline): SGHRS, YFSETQ. Trimming took 0 bases from V and 2 from J; bases not matched to a gene: 9. The DNA for the CDR3 is TGCGCCAGCAGCTTGGGAGCGGGACAGGGATTGACCTACGAGCAGTACTTC. This translates into CASSLGAGQGLTYEQYF.

V usage is TRBV21-1 and J usage is TRBJ2-7; TRBD1 is the table's D call, not checked against the DNA. TRBV21-1 is reported as a pseudogene. The CDR3 covers 16 residues. In DNA, the CDR3 is TGTGCCAGCAGCAAAGCTTGGGCAGGGATGGTCCACGAGCAGTACTTC. Translating it yields CASSKAWAGMVHEQYF.

This chain connects TRBV13 to TRBJ1-5; D uncertain. The CDR3 totals 15 residues. V lost 0 bases, J lost 1 base, and 7 bases lay in between. Germline V CDR1 and CDR2: PRHDT, FYEKMQ (reference sequence). The DNA for the CDR3 is TGTGCCAGCAGCTTAGGCGGGTTCAGCAATCAGCCCCAGCATTTT. This codes for CASSLGGFSNQPQHF.

The V call is TRBV28, the J call TRBJ2-7, with 10 positions matching TRBD1. CDR3 length: 14 amino acids. The trim removed 7 bases at V and 2 bases at J, leaving 5 bases unmatched. CDR1 and CDR2 (germline): MDHEN, SYDVKM. The CDR3 DNA follows: TGTGCCAGCACCACCGGGACAGGGGCCTACGAGCAGTACTTC. Translated: CASTTGTGAYEQYF. Supplemented by reference TRBV28 and TRBJ2-7, the full variable domain reads DVKVTQSSRYLVKRTGEKVFLECVQDMDHENMFWYRQDPGLGLRLIYFSYDVKMKEKGDIPEGYSVSREKKERFSLILESASTNQTSMYLCASTTGTGAYEQYFGPGTRLTVT.

The chain is built from TRBV11-2 and TRBJ2-1; the match to TRBD2 covers 9 bases. Losses at the gene ends were 1 base for V and 9 bases for J; bases not matched to a gene: 16. CDR3 length: 18 amino acids. The V gene's germline CDR1 is SGHAT and CDR2 FQNNGV. The CDR3 bases are TGTGCCAGCAGCTTAGGATCCATAGGACTAGCGAAATTTACTGAGCAGTTCTTC. This encodes CASSLGSIGLAKFTEQFF.

V is TRBV9 and J is TRBJ1-2, with D possibly matching TRBD1 (5 bases). The CDR3 has 14 amino acids. The germline V and J ends were trimmed by 4 bases and 8 bases, with 18 bases remaining between them. Germline CDR1 is SGDLS and CDR2 is YYNGEE. The CDR3 spells CASSPGGGTEGYTF. The CDR3 coding sequence is TGTGCCAGCAGCCCTGGGGGAGGGACGGAAGGCTACACCTTC.